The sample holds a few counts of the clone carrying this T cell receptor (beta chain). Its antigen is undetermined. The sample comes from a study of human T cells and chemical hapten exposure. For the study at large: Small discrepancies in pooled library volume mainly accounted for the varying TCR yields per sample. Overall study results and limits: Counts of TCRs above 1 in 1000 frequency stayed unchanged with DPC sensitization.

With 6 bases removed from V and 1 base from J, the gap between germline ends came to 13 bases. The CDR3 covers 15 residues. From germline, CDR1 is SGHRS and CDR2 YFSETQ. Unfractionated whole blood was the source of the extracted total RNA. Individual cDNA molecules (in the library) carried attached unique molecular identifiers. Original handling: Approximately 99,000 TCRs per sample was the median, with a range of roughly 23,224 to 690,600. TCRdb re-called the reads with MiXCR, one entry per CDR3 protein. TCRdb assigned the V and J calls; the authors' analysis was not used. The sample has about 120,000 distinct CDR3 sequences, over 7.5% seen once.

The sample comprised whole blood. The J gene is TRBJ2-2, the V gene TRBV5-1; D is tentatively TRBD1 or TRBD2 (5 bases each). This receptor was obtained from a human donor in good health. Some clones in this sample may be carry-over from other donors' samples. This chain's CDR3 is CASTPLGRNTGELFF. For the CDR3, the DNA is TGCGCCAGCACCCCCCTGGGACGGAACACCGGGGAGCTGTTTTTT.